These 10 T cell receptor beta chains came from one sample sequenced in a study of CD8 T cells in ankylosing spondylitis. In TCRdb, the 5' RACE reads were re-called with MiXCR into one record per CDR3 protein. The sample contains about 160,000 distinct CDR3 sequences, roughly 44% of which appear only once. The sample consisted of synovial fluid, either unsorted or a sorted T cell fraction (not recorded which). The receptors were sampled from a male donor with ankylosing spondylitis.

V usage is TRBV28 and J usage is TRBJ2-7, with 9 bases fitting TRBD1. CDR3 length equals 14 residues. The junction had 2 bases not matched to a gene; V was cut back by 1 base and J by 4 bases. Germline CDR1 MDHEN, CDR2 SYDVKM. CDR3 sequence (DNA): TGTGCCAGCAGTTTATACAGGGGGCGTTACGAGCAGTACTTC. Its translation is CASSLYRGRYEQYF.

V is TRBV27 and J is TRBJ2-3; 11 nucleotides agree with TRBD2. This CDR3 region has 15 residues. Germline assignment: CDR1 MNHEY and CDR2 SMNVEV (reference sequence). The V and J ends lost 5 bases and 5 bases, in that order; junction bases with no gene match: 6. CDR3 coding DNA: TGTGCCAGCAGTACAGGGACTAGCGGTCGAGATACGCAGTATTTT. Its translation: CASSTGTSGRDTQYF.

This clonotype was counted ten times or more. The chain has TRBV2 and TRBJ2-7; either TRBD1 or TRBD2 may supply D (5 bases each). CDR1 and CDR2 (germline): SNHLY, FYNNEI. V was cut by 8 bases and J by 0 bases, with 11 bases left in between. The CDR3 covers 13 residues. The chain's CDR3 is CASGGHSSYEQYF. CDR3 in DNA: TGTGCCAGCGGAGGACACAGCTCCTACGAGCAGTACTTC. Using reference TRBV2 and TRBJ2-7 for the parts outside the CDR3, the full variable domain is EPEVTQTPSHQVTQMGQEVILRCVPISNHLYFYWYRQILGQKVEFLVSFYNNEISEKSEIFDDQFSVERPDGSNFTLKIRSTKLEDSAMYFCASGGHSSYEQYFGPGTRLTVT.

The chain couples TRBV20-1 to TRBJ2-7; TRBD2 matches 8 bases. Trimming took 0 bases from V and 7 from J; bases not matched to a gene: 8. CDR3 length: 14 amino acids. CDR1 is DFQATT, CDR2 SNEGSKA, per germline (reference sequence). The CDR3 coding sequence is TGCAGTGCTAGAGACCCAGCGGGAGCGAGGGAGCAGTACTTC. It codes for CSARDPAGAREQYF.

J is TRBJ2-3 and V is TRBV12-3 or TRBV12-4, with 7 bases lining up with TRBD2. The CDR3 length is 16 residues. J was trimmed by 3 bases and V by 9 bases; bases with no gene match: 15. As DNA, the CDR3 is TGTGCCAGTCCTCGGAACCCGGGGGGTGTAACAGATACGCAGTATTTT. Its protein product is CASPRNPGGVTDTQYF.

Comments on this clonotype: One junction end disagrees with the germline gene, perhaps due to a read error. The chain has TRBV29-1 and TRBJ1-2; D not certain. CDR3 length equals 11 residues. Germline CDR1 SQVTM, CDR2 ANQGSEA. For the CDR3, the DNA is TGCAGCGTGGAAGGCGAACCCGGCTACACCTTC. Translation gives CSVEGEPGYTF. Looking up the rest from reference TRBV29-1 and TRBJ1-2 gives the full variable domain: SAVISQKPSRDICQRGTSLTIQCQVDSQVTMMFWYRQQPGQSLTLIATANQGSEATYESGFVIDKFPISRPNLTFSTLTVSNMSPEDSSIYLCSVEGEPGYTFGSGTRLTVV.

The gene calls are TRBV7-8 and TRBJ2-7; 7 nucleotides align to TRBD1. Germline assignment: CDR1 SGHVS and CDR2 FQNEAQ. This CDR3 is built from 15 residues. With V trimmed by 1 base and J by 7 bases, 10 bases remained unmatched. The CDR3 region is CASSLVWDRVKEQYF. The CDR3 DNA sequence: TGTGCCAGCAGCTTAGTTTGGGACAGAGTCAAGGAGCAGTACTTC.

The gene calls are TRBV12-3 or TRBV12-4 and TRBJ1-2; maybe TRBD1 (5 bases). V was trimmed by 8 bases and J by 5 bases, leaving 15 bases between them. The CDR3 is made up of 13 amino acids. For the CDR3, the DNA is TGTGCCAGCGTTGGCAGTGGGGCTTATGGCTACACCTTC. Its protein is CASVGSGAYGYTF.

The rearrangement links TRBV4-2 to TRBJ1-6; no clear D. Germline assignment: CDR1 LGHNA and CDR2 YNFKEQ. The CDR3 totals 14 residues. Trimming cost V 0 bases and J 10 bases, with 10 bases left between them. CDR3 sequence: CASSQDQEGSPLHF. In nucleotides, the CDR3 is TGTGCCAGCAGCCAAGATCAGGAGGGCTCACCCCTCCACTTT.

This clonotype was recorded at least ten times. The chain carries TRBV6-2 or TRBV6-3 and TRBJ2-3; D not certain. V lost 5 bases and J lost 7, with 16 bases in between. Germline lookup yields CDR1 MNHEY and CDR2 SVGEGT. This CDR3 has 14 residues. CDR3 protein: CASSLGHEAHTQYF. In DNA, the CDR3 is TGTGCCAGCAGTCTGGGTCATGAGGCGCATACGCAGTATTTT.